This T cell receptor beta chain is from a study of OX40 agonist ivuxolimab in advanced cancers. Study as a whole: Dose-escalation patients' cancers were hepatocellular carcinoma, melanoma, renal cell or head and neck cancer. Study-level results: The study found among the lowest clonal expansion in partial responders at 0.1-3.0 mg/kg.

CDR1 is LNHDA, CDR2 SQIVND, per germline (reference sequence). This CDR3 is 13 amino acids long. The V end was cut by 11 bases, the J end by 4 bases, with 15 bases between. For this clone: The antigen is undetermined.

Data came from immunoSEQ multiplex PCR; TCRdb stores just in-frame clones and leaves some out. Of about 18,000 clones listed, 75% to 90% are singletons. This chain uses TRBV19 with TRBJ1-5, with TRBD1 as a possible D gene (5 bases). This clonotype was obtained from an adult with an advanced solid tumor such as melanoma, head and neck, liver or kidney cancer. The sample in question was CD4+ or CD8+ T cells sorted from blood, obtained in a trial of the OX40 agonist ivuxolimab. CDR3 DNA sequence: TGTGCCGGTACCCCGGGGGGTAATCAGCCCCAGCATTTT. Protein: CAGTPGGNQPQHF.